This TCR beta chain was identified in a study of blood T cell repertoires in COVID-19. Turning to this clone: The same CDR3 arises from other DNA sequences in this sample as well.

Trimming shortened V by 1 base and J by 7 bases, and 5 bases separated the two germline ends. The length of the CDR3 is 12 residues. In germline, CDR1 is SGHTA, CDR2 FQGNSA. Profiled with immunoSEQ multiplex PCR; TCRdb holds only in-frame clones, not every one. The data contain some 270,000 clones, around 90% of them seen just once; the ten biggest clones take up 1.7%. Sequencing was performed on PBMCs or T cells enriched from blood (not recorded which). The sequence was collected from a woman aged 40 to 50 who had recovered from COVID-19. The chain recombines TRBV7-2 with TRBJ2-1; D is undetermined. The CDR3 sequence is CASSLVRNEQFF. CDR3 DNA sequence: TGTGCCAGCAGCTTAGTCAGGAATGAGCAGTTCTTC.